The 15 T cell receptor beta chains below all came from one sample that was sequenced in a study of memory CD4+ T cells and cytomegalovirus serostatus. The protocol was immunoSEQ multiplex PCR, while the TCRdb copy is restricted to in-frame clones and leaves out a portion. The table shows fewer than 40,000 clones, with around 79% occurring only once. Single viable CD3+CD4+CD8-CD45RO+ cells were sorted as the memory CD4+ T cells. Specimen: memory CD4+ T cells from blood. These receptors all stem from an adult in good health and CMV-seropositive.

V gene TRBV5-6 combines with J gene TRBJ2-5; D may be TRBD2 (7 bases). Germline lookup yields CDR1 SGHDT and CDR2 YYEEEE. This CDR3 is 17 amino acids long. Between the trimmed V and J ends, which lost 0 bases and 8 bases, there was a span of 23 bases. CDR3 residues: CASSLEAGGRSHDTQYF. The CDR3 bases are TGTGCCAGCAGCTTGGAAGCCGGGGGGCGGTCCCACGACACCCAGTACTTC.

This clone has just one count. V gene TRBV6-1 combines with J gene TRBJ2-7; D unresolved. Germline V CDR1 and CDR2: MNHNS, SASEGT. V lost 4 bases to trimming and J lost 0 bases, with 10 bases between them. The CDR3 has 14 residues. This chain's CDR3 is CASSVRGSSYEQYF. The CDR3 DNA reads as TGTGCCAGCAGTGTCAGAGGAAGCTCCTACGAGCAGTACTTC.

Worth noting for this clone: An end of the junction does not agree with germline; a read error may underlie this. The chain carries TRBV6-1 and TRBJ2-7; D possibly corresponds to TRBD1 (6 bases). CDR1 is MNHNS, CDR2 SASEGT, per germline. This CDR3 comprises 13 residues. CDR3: CASSEGGSYEQYF. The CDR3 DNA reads TGTGCCAGCAGCGAAGGGGGCTCCTACGAGCAGTACTTC.

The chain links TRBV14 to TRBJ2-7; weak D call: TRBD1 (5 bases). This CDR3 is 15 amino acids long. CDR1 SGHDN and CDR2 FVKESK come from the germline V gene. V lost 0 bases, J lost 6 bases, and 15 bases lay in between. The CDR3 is CASSQDSVVRGEQYF. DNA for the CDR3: TGTGCCAGCAGCCAAGATTCGGTTGTTAGGGGCGAGCAGTACTTC. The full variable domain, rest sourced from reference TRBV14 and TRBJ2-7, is EAGVTQFPSHSVIEKGQTVTLRCDPISGHDNLYWYRRVMGKEIKFLLHFVKESKQDESGMPNNRFLAERTGGTYSTLKVQPAELEDSGVYFCASSQDSVVRGEQYFGPGTRLTVT.

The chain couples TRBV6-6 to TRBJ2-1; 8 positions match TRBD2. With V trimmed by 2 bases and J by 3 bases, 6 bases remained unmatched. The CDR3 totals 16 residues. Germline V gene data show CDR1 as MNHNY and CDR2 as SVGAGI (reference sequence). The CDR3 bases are TGTGCCAGCAGTTACCCGAGTGGGACTAGCTACAATGAGCAGTTCTTC. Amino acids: CASSYPSGTSYNEQFF.

CDR3 coding DNA: TGTGCCAGCAGCTTCACAGAATCTTCACCCCTCCACTTT. It translates to CASSFTESSPLHF. The genes are TRBV7-9 and TRBJ1-6; D remains ambiguous. The germline V gene has CDR1 SEHNR and CDR2 FQNEAQ (reference sequence). CDR3 length: 13 amino acids. V was cut by 3 bases and J by 9 bases, with 9 bases left in between.

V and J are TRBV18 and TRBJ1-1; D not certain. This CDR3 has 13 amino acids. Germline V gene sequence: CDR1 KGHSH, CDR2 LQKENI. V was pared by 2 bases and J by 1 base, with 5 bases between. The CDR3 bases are TGTGCCAGCTCACCAATGGGGAACACTGAAGCTTTCTTT. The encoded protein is CASSPMGNTEAFF.

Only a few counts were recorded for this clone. As DNA, the CDR3 is TGCGCCAGCAGCTTGTCCGACAGGGGTTCCTATGGCTACACCTTC. Translation gives CASSLSDRGSYGYTF. This chain connects TRBV5-1 to TRBJ1-2; 8 bases are a match to TRBD1. The CDR3 contains 15 residues. J was trimmed by 4 bases and V by 1 base; bases with no gene match: 6. The germline CDR1 and CDR2 sequences are SGHRS and YFSETQ.

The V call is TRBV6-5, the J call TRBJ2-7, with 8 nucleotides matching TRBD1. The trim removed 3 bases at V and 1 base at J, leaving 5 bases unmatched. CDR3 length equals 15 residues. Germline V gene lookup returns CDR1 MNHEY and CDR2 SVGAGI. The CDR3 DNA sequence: TGTGCCAGCAGTTATAGAAGGGACAGGTCCTACGAGCAGTACTTC. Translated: CASSYRRDRSYEQYF.

The CDR3 DNA is TGTGCCAGCAGTGGTATTGGACGAACTAACTATGGCTACACCTTC. It codes for CASSGIGRTNYGYTF. This chain connects TRBV2 to TRBJ1-2, with D hard to call. The germline CDR1 and CDR2 sequences are SNHLY and FYNNEI. This CDR3 region has 15 residues. Trimming cost V 4 bases and J 0 bases, with 12 bases left between them.

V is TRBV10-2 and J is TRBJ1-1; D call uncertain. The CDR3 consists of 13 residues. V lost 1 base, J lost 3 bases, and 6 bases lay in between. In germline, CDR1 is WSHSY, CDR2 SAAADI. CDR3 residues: CASSEFRDTEAFF. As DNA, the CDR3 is TGCGCCAGCAGTGAGTTCCGGGACACTGAAGCTTTCTTT.

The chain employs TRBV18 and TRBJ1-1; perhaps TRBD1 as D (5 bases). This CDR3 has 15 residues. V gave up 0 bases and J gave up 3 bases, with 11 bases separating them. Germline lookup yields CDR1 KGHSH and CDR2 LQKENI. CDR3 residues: CASSPPRGLDTEAFF. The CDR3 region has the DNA TGTGCCAGCTCACCACCGAGGGGTTTGGACACTGAAGCTTTCTTT. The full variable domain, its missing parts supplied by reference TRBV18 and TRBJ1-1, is NAGVMQNPRHLVRRRGQEARLRCSPMKGHSHVYWYRQLPEEGLKFMVYLQKENIIDESGMPKERFSAEFPKEGPSILRIQQVVRGDSAAYFCASSPPRGLDTEAFFGQGTRLTVV.

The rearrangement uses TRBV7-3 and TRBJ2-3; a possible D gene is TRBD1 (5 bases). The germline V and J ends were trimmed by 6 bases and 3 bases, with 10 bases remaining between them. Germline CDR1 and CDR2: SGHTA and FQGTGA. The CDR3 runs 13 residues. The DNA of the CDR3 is TGTGCCAGCAGGGGGCTGAGTACAGATACGCAGTATTTT. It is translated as CASRGLSTDTQYF. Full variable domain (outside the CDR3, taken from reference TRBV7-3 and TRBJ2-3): GAGVSQTPSNKVTEKGKYVELRCDPISGHTALYWYRQSLGQGPEFLIYFQGTGAADDSGLPNDRFFAVRPEGSVSTLKIQRTERGDSAVYLCASRGLSTDTQYFGPGTRLTVL.

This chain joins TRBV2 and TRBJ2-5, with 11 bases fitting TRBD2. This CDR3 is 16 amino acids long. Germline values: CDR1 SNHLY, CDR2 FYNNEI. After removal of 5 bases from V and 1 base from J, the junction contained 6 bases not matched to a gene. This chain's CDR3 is CASSTGLAGPQETQYF. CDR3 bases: TGTGCCAGCAGTACAGGACTAGCGGGTCCCCAAGAGACCCAGTACTTC.

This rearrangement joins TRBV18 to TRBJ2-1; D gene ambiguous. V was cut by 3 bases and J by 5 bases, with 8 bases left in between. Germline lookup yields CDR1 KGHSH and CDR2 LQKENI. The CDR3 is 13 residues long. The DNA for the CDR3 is TGTGCCAGCTCACCGGTTTGGGACAATGAGCAGTTCTTC. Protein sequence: CASSPVWDNEQFF.